A single T cell receptor (beta chain) is shown here with its context. Its cognate antigen is unknown. The sample originates from a study of shared clonotypes between healthy human individuals. Study observations and caveats: Only blood was sampled; tissue repertoires likely differ. What naive subsets generally showed was a larger estimated richness than memory subsets showed.

Generated by immunoSEQ multiplex PCR, the TCRdb table keeps only in-frame clones and is missing some. This sample has under 1,100,000 clones, with around 76% found just once. Germline CDR1 MNHNS, CDR2 SASEGT. Trimming removed 9 bases from V and 2 bases from J; junction bases left unmatched: 6. The CDR3 length is 13 residues. Participating donors were healthy, HIV-negative adults free of recent acute infections or vaccinations. The chain has TRBV6-1 and TRBJ2-7, with 8 positions matching TRBD1. Material for sequencing was memory CD4+ T cells sorted from blood. As for subset: CD45RA-negative fraction. The clonotype was recovered from a man aged 18 to 30 in good health. This CDR3 is CASHPGQAYEQYF. The CDR3 region has the DNA TGTGCCAGTCACCCGGGACAGGCCTACGAGCAGTACTTC.